These 8 T cell receptor beta chains originate from one sample sequenced in a study of identical twins. Via MiXCR, TCRdb re-called the 5' RACE reads, giving one row per CDR3 protein. This table holds 550,000 to 700,000 distinct CDR3 sequences, roughly 9.9% found once. These data were also reused for a study on yellow fever vaccine responses in identical twins.

Sequenced material: PBMCs. The source is a woman aged 18-29 years in good health.

A word on this clonotype: The conserved phenylalanine or tryptophan normally closing the CDR3 is absent here, so this likely arose from a read error. The CDR3 DNA sequence: TGTGCCAGCAGTACCTCCGGGGGAACTGAAGCTTTCCTT. This codes for CASSTSGGTEAFL. The chain combines TRBV12-3 or TRBV12-4 with TRBJ1-1, with TRBD1 as a possible D gene (5 bases). CDR3 size: 13 residues. V lost 5 bases to trimming and J lost 5 bases, with 12 bases between them.

The chain recombines TRBV10-3 with TRBJ2-3; unclear D gene. The CDR3 loop spans 13 amino acids. CDR1 and CDR2 from the germline V gene are ENHRY and SYGVKD. V lost 3 bases and J 4 bases, leaving 8 bases between the germline ends. For the CDR3, the DNA is TGTGCCATCAGTGATTTGGTGGCAGATACGCAGTATTTT. It encodes CAISDLVADTQYF.

The chain carries TRBV4-3 and TRBJ2-3, with TRBD2 as a possible D gene (7 bases). Germline CDR1 LGHNA, CDR2 YSLEER. The CDR3 is 16 amino acids. Trimming removed 2 bases at V and 4 bases at J, with 16 bases between. CDR3 in amino acids: CASSQTFPGGPDTQYF. As DNA, the CDR3 is TGCGCCAGCAGCCAAACCTTCCCGGGGGGCCCAGATACGCAGTATTTT.

This clonotype occurred many times. The V call is TRBV4-3, the J call TRBJ2-1; 7 bases are shared with TRBD1. The J segment lost 9 bases and the V segment lost 1 base, leaving 15 bases of the junction unmatched. The CDR3 is 17 residues long. Looked up from germline, CDR1 is LGHNA and CDR2 is YSLEER. CDR3 bases: TGCGCCAGCAGCCAAGTTCTGAGGACAGGCCGAATCGCTGAGCAGTTCTTC. It yields the protein CASSQVLRTGRIAEQFF.

The genes are TRBV6-1 and TRBJ2-7; D perhaps matches TRBD1 (6 bases). Germline CDR1 is MNHNS and CDR2 is SASEGT. V lost 3 bases and J lost 2, with 14 bases in between. The CDR3 is made up of 15 amino acids. The CDR3 DNA reads as TGTGCCAGCAGTGAGCAGGGGCGGAGGACCTACGAGCAGTACTTC. Translating it yields CASSEQGRRTYEQYF.

The rearrangement joins TRBV9 to TRBJ2-5; 9 bases are a match to TRBD2. The J segment lost 3 bases and the V segment lost 0 bases, leaving 6 bases of the junction unmatched. This CDR3 is 16 amino acids long. The V gene's germline CDR1 is SGDLS and CDR2 YYNGEE. CDR3 loop: CASSVGLAGVEETQYF. CDR3 bases: TGTGCCAGCAGCGTAGGGTTAGCGGGAGTCGAAGAGACCCAGTACTTC.

This clonotype came up a few times. The rearrangement links TRBV20-1 to TRBJ1-5, with D perhaps TRBD1 (6 bases). Trimming left V 6 bases short and J 3 bases short, with 18 bases between. Per germline, CDR1 DFQATT and CDR2 SNEGSKA (reference sequence). CDR3 length: 15 residues. CDR3 region: CSAINRARNNQPQHF. CDR3 bases: TGCAGTGCCATTAACAGGGCGAGGAACAATCAGCCCCAGCATTTT.

The gene calls are TRBV2 and TRBJ2-5; maybe TRBD2 (5 bases). V lost 6 bases and J lost 12, with 14 bases in between. The CDR3 runs to 11 residues. Germline V lookup: CDR1 SNHLY, CDR2 FYNNEI. The CDR3 sequence: CASRGPRAEYF. CDR3 sequence (DNA): TGTGCCAGCAGAGGCCCAAGAGCGGAGTACTTC.